The entry below gives a single TCR beta chain sequence along with its context. Using immunoSEQ multiplex PCR, the repertoire was profiled, and TCRdb retains in-frame clones only, with some absent. The table has more than 250,000 clones, roughly 84% seen once; the top ten hold 1%. This sample is part of a study of blood T cell repertoires in COVID-19. About the study: The origin of the acute and convalescent COVID-19 samples was the United States, Italy and Spain. PBMCs, B-cell-depleted T cells, or T cells provided the cDNA or gDNA that made up the material.

V was shortened by 6 bases and J by 6 bases, with 12 bases between the two germline ends. The CDR3 extends over 12 amino acids. CDR1 and CDR2 from the germline V gene are SGHTA and FQGNSA. Sequences were obtained from peripheral blood. The chain uses TRBV7-2 and TRBJ2-7; D is perhaps TRBD1 (5 bases). The receptor's source is a man aged 50 or older with active or convalescent COVID-19. The CDR3 DNA is TGTGCCAGCAGACGCCAGGGATTCGAGCAGTACTTC. Protein product: CASRRQGFEQYF.